Shown below are 3 T cell receptor beta chains from a single sample sequenced in a study of shared clonotypes between healthy human individuals. The protocol was immunoSEQ multiplex PCR, while the TCRdb copy is restricted to in-frame clones and leaves out a portion. Here the sample spans over 2 million clones, around 90% being singletons. The specimen sequenced was naive CD4+ T cells from PBMCs. Subset noted: CD45RA+ positively selected. Every receptor here comes from a man aged 18 to 29 in good health. Some clones in this sample may be carry-over from other donors' samples.

This chain connects TRBV23-1 to TRBJ1-1; a possible D gene is TRBD1 (6 bases). TRBV23-1 is an open reading frame, and its role is uncertain. V dropped 4 bases and J dropped 4 bases, with 22 bases sitting between them. This CDR3 has 17 residues. The CDR3 sequence is CASSPNPTGSYTTEAFF. CDR3 coding DNA: TGCGCCAGCAGTCCTAATCCGACAGGCTCATATACCACTGAAGCTTTCTTT.

V is TRBV28 and J is TRBJ1-3; TRBD1 might be the D (6 bases). From germline, CDR1 is MDHEN and CDR2 SYDVKM. V lost 6 bases, J lost 6 bases, and 18 bases lay in between. The length of the CDR3 is 15 residues. The CDR3 is CASSQGGDRLNTIYF. CDR3 coding DNA: TGTGCCAGCAGCCAAGGGGGAGACCGGTTAAACACCATATATTTT.

The genes are TRBV7-2 and TRBJ2-7; 9 nucleotides match TRBD1. The J segment lost 3 bases and the V segment lost 10 bases, leaving 7 bases of the junction unmatched. The CDR3 loop spans 13 amino acids. CDR1 and CDR2 from the germline V gene are SGHTA and FQGNSA. This CDR3 is CANSPGQGYEQYF. The CDR3 region has the DNA TGTGCCAATAGTCCGGGACAGGGCTACGAGCAGTACTTC.